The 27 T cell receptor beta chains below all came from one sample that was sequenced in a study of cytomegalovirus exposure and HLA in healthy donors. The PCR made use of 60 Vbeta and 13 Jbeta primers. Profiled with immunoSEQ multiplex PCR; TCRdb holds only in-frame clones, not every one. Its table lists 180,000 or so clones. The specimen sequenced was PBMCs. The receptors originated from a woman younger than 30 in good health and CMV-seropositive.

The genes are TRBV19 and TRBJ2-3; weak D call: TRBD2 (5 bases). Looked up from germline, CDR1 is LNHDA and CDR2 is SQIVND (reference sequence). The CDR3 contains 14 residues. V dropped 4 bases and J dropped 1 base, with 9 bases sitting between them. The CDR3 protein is CASSRVGGTDTQYF. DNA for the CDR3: TGTGCCAGTAGTAGGGTGGGAGGCACAGATACGCAGTATTTT.

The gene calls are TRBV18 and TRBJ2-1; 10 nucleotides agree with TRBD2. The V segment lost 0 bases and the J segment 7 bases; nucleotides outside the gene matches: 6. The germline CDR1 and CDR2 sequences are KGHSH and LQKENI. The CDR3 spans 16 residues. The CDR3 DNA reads TGTGCCAGCTCACCACCGTCTAGCGGGGGCCGTAATGAGCAGTTCTTC. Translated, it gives CASSPPSSGGRNEQFF.

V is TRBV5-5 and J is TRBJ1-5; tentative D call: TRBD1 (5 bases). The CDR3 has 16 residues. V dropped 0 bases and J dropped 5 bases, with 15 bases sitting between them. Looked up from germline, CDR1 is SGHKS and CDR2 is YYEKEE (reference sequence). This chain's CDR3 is CASSLDPGRGDQPQHF. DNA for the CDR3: TGTGCCAGCAGCTTGGATCCAGGGCGGGGGGATCAGCCCCAGCATTTT.

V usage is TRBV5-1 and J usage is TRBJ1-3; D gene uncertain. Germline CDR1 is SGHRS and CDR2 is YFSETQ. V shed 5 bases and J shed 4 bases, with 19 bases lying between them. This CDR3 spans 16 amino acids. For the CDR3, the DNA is TGCGCCAGCAGTCCCATGGCGCGGGCGGAGGGAAACACCATATATTTT. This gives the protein CASSPMARAEGNTIYF.

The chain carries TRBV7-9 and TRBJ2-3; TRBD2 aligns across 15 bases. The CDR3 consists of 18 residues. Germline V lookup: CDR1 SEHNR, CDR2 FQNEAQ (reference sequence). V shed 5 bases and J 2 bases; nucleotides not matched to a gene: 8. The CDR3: CASSDGLAGGRSTDTQYF. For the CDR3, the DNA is TGTGCCAGCAGCGATGGACTAGCGGGAGGGAGATCCACAGATACGCAGTATTTT. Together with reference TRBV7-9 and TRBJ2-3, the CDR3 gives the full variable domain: DTGVSQNPRHKITKRGQNVTFRCDPISEHNRLYWYRQTLGQGPEFLTYFQNEAQLEKSRLLSDRFSAERPKGSFSTLEIQRTEQGDSAMYLCASSDGLAGGRSTDTQYFGPGTRLTVL.

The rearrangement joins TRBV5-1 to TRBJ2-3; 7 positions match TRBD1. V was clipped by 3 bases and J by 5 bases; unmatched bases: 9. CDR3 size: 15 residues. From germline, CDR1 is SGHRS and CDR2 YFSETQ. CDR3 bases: TGCGCCAGCAGCTCCCGGGACAGTAGGATAGATACGCAGTATTTT. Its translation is CASSSRDSRIDTQYF.

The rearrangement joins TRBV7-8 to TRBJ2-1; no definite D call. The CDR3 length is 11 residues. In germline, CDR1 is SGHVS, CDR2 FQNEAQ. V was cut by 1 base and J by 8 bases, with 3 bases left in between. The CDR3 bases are TGTGCCAGCAGCTTAGTATATGAGCAGTTCTTC. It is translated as CASSLVYEQFF.

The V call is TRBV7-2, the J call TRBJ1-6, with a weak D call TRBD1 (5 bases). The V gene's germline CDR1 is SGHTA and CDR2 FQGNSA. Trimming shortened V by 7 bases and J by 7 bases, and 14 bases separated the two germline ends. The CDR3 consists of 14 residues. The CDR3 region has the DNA TGTGCCAGCACCAAAGACAGCCGCAATTCACCCCTCCACTTT. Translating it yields CASTKDSRNSPLHF.

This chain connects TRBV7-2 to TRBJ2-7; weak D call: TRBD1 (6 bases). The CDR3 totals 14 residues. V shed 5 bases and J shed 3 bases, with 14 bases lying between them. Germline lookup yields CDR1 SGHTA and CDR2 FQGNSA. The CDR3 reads CASSEQGAVYEQYF. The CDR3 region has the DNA TGTGCCAGCAGCGAACAGGGCGCCGTCTACGAGCAGTACTTC.

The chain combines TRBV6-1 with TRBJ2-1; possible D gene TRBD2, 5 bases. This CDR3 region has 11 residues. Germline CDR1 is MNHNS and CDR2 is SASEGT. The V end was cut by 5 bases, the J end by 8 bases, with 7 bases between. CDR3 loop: CASSWRDEQFF. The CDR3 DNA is TGTGCCAGCAGTTGGCGGGATGAGCAGTTCTTC.

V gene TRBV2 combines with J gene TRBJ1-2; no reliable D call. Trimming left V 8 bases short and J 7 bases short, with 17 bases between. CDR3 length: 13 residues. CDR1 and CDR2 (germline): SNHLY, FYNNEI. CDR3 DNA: TGTGCCAGCTCTCGGTCTGAAGGAGGTGGCTACACCTTC. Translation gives CASSRSEGGGYTF. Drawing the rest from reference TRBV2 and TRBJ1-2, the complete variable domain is EPEVTQTPSHQVTQMGQEVILRCVPISNHLYFYWYRQILGQKVEFLVSFYNNEISEKSEIFDDQFSVERPDGSNFTLKIRSTKLEDSAMYFCASSRSEGGGYTFGSGTRLTVV.

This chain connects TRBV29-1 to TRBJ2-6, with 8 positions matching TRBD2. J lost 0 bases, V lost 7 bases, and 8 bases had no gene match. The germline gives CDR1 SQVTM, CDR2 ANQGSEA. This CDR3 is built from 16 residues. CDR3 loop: CSAPTSASSGANVLTF. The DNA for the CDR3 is TGCAGCGCTCCGACTAGCGCGAGCTCTGGGGCCAACGTCCTGACTTTC.

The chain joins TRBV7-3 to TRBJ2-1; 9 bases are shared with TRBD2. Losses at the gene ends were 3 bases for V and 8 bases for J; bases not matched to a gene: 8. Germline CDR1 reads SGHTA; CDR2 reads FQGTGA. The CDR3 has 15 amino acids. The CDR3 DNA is TGTGCCAGCAGCTTCCGCCTAGCGGGGAGCTATGAGCAGTTCTTC. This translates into CASSFRLAGSYEQFF.

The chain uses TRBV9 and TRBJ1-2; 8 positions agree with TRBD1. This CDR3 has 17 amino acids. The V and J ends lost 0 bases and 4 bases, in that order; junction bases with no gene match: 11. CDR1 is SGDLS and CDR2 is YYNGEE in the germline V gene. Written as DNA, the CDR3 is TGTGCCAGCAGCGTAGGGGTGGGGAGACAGGGGAGCTATGGCTACACCTTC. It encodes CASSVGVGRQGSYGYTF.

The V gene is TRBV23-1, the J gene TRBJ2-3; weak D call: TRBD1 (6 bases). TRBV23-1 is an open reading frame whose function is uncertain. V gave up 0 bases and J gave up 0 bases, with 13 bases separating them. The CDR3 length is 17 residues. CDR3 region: CASSQSTNRESTDTQYF. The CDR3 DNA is TGCGCCAGCAGTCAATCCACCAACAGGGAGAGCACAGATACGCAGTATTTT.

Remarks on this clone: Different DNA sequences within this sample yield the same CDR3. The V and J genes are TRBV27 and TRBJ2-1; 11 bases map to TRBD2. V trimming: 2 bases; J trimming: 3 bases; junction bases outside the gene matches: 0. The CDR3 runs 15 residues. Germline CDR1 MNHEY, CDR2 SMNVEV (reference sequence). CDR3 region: CASSLGLAGYNEQFF. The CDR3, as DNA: TGTGCCAGCAGTTTAGGACTAGCGGGCTACAATGAGCAGTTCTTC.

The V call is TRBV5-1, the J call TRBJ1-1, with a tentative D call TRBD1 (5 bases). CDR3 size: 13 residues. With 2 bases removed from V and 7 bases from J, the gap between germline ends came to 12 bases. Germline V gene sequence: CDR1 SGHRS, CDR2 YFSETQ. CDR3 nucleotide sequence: TGCGCCAGCAGCTTCCAGGGCGGGGTTGAAGCTTTCTTT. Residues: CASSFQGGVEAFF.

The CDR3 DNA reads as TGTGCCAGCAGCATCCTTACAGGGGACGGCTACACCTTC. As protein: CASSILTGDGYTF. V and J are TRBV5-5 and TRBJ1-2; TRBD1 matches 7 bases. The CDR3 contains 13 residues. Trimming took 4 bases from V and 8 from J; bases not matched to a gene: 8. CDR1 is SGHKS, CDR2 YYEKEE, per germline (reference sequence).

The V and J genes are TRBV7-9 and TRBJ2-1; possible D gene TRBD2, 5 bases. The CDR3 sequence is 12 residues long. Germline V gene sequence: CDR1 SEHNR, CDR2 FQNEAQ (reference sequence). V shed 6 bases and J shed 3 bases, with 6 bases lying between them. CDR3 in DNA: TGTGCCAGCAGACGGGACTACAATGAGCAGTTCTTC. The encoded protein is CASRRDYNEQFF.

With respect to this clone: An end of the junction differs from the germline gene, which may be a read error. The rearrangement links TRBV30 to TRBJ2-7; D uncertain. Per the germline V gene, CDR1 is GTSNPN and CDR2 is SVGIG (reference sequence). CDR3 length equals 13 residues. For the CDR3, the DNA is TGTGCCCGGAGTCTGGGCCGATCCTACGAGCAGTACTTC. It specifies CARSLGRSYEQYF.

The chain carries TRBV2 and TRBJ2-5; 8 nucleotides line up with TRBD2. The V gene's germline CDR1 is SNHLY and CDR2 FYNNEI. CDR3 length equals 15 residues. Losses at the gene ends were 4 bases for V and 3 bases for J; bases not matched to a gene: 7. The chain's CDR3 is CASSGVAGTKETQYF. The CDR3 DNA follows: TGTGCCAGCAGTGGGGTAGCGGGAACTAAAGAGACCCAGTACTTC.

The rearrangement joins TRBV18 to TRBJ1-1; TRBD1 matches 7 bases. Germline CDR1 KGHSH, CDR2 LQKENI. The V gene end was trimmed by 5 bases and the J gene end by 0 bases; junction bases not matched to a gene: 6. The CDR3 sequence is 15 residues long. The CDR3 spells CASSSTGVVNTEAFF. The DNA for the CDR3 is TGTGCCAGCTCATCAACAGGGGTTGTGAACACTGAAGCTTTCTTT.

The CDR3 protein is CASSAGPRLTGELFF. The CDR3 nucleotides read TGTGCCAGTAGTGCGGGCCCCCGACTCACCGGGGAGCTGTTTTTT. The J gene is TRBJ2-2, the V gene TRBV19; perhaps TRBD2 as D (5 bases). The CDR3 is 15 residues long. Germline V gives CDR1 LNHDA, CDR2 SQIVND (reference sequence). V dropped 5 bases and J dropped 4 bases, with 14 bases sitting between them.

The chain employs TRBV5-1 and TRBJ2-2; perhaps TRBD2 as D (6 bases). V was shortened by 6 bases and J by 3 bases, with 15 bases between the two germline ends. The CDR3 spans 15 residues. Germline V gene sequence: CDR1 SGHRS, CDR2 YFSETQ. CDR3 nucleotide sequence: TGCGCCAGCACCCCCAGGACGGGGGACACCGGGGAGCTGTTTTTT. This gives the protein CASTPRTGDTGELFF.

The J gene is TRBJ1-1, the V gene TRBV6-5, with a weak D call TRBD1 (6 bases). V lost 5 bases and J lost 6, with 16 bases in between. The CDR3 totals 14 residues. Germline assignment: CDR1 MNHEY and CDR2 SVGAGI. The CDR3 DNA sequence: TGTGCCAGCAGTGGCACAGGGTCCTACCCTGAAGCTTTCTTT. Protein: CASSGTGSYPEAFF.

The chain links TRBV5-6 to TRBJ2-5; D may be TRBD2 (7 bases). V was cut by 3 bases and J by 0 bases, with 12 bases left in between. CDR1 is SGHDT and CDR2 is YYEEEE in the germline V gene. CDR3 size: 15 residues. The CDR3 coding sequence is TGTGCCAGCAGCTGGGGGGGGCCCAACCAAGAGACCCAGTACTTC. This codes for CASSWGGPNQETQYF.

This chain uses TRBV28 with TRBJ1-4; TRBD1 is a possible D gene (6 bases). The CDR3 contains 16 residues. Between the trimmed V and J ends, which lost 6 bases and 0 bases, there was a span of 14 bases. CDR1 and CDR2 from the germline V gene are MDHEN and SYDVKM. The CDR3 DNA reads TGTGCCAGCAGGCGCGCCGGGACACCAACTAATGAAAAACTGTTTTTT. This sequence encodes CASRRAGTPTNEKLFF.